Shown below are 2 T cell receptor beta chains from a single sample sequenced in a study of shared clonotypes between healthy human individuals. Repertoires were generated with immunoSEQ multiplex PCR, while TCRdb's copy carries only in-frame clones and drops some. There are hundreds of thousands of clones in the sample; roughly three quarters occur only once, and around 12% lies in the top ten. The specimen sequenced was PBMCs. The receptors were gathered from a middle-aged woman in good health. Some clones in this sample may be carry-over from other donors' samples.

The chain joins TRBV7-9 to TRBJ2-7, with TRBD2 identical over 11 bases. The J segment lost 0 bases and the V segment lost 4 bases, leaving 8 bases of the junction unmatched. Germline V CDR1 and CDR2: SEHNR, FQNEAQ (reference sequence). There are 17 residues in the CDR3. The CDR3 DNA follows: TGTGCCAGCAGCTCCGGGCCCACTAGCGGGAGCTCCTACGAGCAGTACTTC. Translation: CASSSGPTSGSSYEQYF.

This clone appeared once. A read error is the likely source, as a far larger clone sits one nucleotide away. Other DNA sequences within the sample encode an identical CDR3. The CDR3 DNA reads TGCAGCGTCGGACAGGACCCCGCCGAGCAATACTTC. Its translation: CSVGQDPAEQYF. The V call is TRBV29-1, the J call TRBJ2-7, with 7 bases fitting TRBD1. The germline V gene has CDR1 SQVTM and CDR2 ANQGSEA. The CDR3 is 12 amino acids.